These T cell receptor beta chains were read from a single sample in a study of beta chain features in type 1 diabetes. Using immunoSEQ multiplex PCR, the repertoire was profiled, and TCRdb retains in-frame clones only, with some absent. The top ten clones hold roughly 0.036% of a sample with roughly 450,000 clones, roughly 14% of them seen once. The source material was naive CD4+ T cells from blood. All receptors derive from a man between 25 and 39 years old in good health. Each CDR3 is given with its conserved first and last residue. D genes are given only for firm matches. The size of a clone is reported for some rows only, either as once, few or many, or as a class for expanded clones.

CDR3nt,CDR3aa,d_gene,abundance,j_gene,v_gene
TGTGCCTGGAGTGTACTAGGGGCATCGACAGATACGCAGTATTTT,CAWSVLGASTDTQYF,NA,many,TRBJ2-3,TRBV30
TGTGCCAGCAGCTCGGGCCCTAACACAGATACGCAGTATTTT,CASSSGPNTDTQYF,NA,few,TRBJ2-3,TRBV6-5
TGTGCCTGGAAGTATAGCGGGAGCACAGATACGCAGTATTTT,CAWKYSGSTDTQYF,TRBD2,few,TRBJ2-3,TRBV30
TGTGCCAGCAGCCTAGAGCTGGGTCAGCCCCAGCATTTT,CASSLELGQPQHF,NA,NA,TRBJ1-5,TRBV6-5
TGTGCCAGCAAACCGGGACAGCCTCCCTACGAGCAGTACTTC,CASKPGQPPYEQYF,TRBD1,NA,TRBJ2-7,TRBV6-5
TGCGCCAGCAGTCATAGAAAAAGGACGGAGGCCACTGAAGCTTTCTTT,CASSHRKRTEATEAFF,NA,few,TRBJ1-1,TRBV23-1
TGTGCCAGCAGCTTAGCCACGACAGGGATGGACTATGGCTACACCTTC,CASSLATTGMDYGYTF,TRBD1,NA,TRBJ1-2,TRBV7-8
TGTGCCAGCAGCTACCGACAGGGGGTTGGCTACACCTTC,CASSYRQGVGYTF,TRBD1,NA,TRBJ1-2,TRBV7-9
TGTGCCAGCGGGCAGGAAACGAACACTGAAGCTTTCTTT,CASGQETNTEAFF,NA,few,TRBJ1-1,TRBV18
TGTGCCAGCAGGTTAGCTAGCGGGCAAGAGACCCAGTACTTC,CASRLASGQETQYF,TRBD2,NA,TRBJ2-5,TRBV7-2
TGCGCCAGCAGCTTGGCTCAGTTGGCTAGCGGGAGATGGGAGACCCAGTACTTC,CASSLAQLASGRWETQYF,TRBD2,NA,TRBJ2-5,TRBV5-1
TGTGCCAGCACCCGGACCGTGAACTCCTACGAGCAGTACTTC,CASTRTVNSYEQYF,NA,few,TRBJ2-7,TRBV5-4
TGTGCCAGCAGCCAGGGACTAGCTTTCACAGATACGCAGTATTTT,CASSQGLAFTDTQYF,TRBD2,few,TRBJ2-3,TRBV7-3
TGTGCCATCAGTGTGGGACAAATGAACACTGAAGCTTTCTTT,CAISVGQMNTEAFF,NA,NA,TRBJ1-1,TRBV10-3
TGTGCCAGCAGAGACAGGGGCGGCGGTGGCTACACCTTC,CASRDRGGGGYTF,TRBD1,few,TRBJ1-2,TRBV7-8
TGTGCCAGCAGCGTGGGGACCCAAGAGACCCAGTACTTC,CASSVGTQETQYF,NA,NA,TRBJ2-5,TRBV9
TGCAGTGCTGATGAAGGGAATGAGCAGTTCTTC,CSADEGNEQFF,NA,NA,TRBJ2-1,TRBV20-1
TGTGCCAGCTCACCTCCCGGGGGCGCGGGCTACGAGCAGTACTTC,CASSPPGGAGYEQYF,NA,NA,TRBJ2-7,TRBV18
TGTGCCATCAGTCTCCGGGACTCTCAAGAGACCCAGTACTTC,CAISLRDSQETQYF,NA,NA,TRBJ2-5,TRBV10-3
TGTGCCAGCAGTTTGAGAAGTGGCGTAGGCTATGGCTACACCTTC,CASSLRSGVGYGYTF,NA,NA,TRBJ1-2,TRBV27
TGTGCCAGCCTTCGGATGAACACTGAAGCTTTCTTT,CASLRMNTEAFF,NA,few,TRBJ1-1,TRBV7-9
TGTGCCAGCAGTGAAAGGACTGTGTCTCATTCACCCCTCCACTTT,CASSERTVSHSPLHF,NA,NA,TRBJ1-6,TRBV6-1
TGTGCCAGTGAGCGGGACGAAGTGGTGAACACTGAAGCTTTCTTT,CASERDEVVNTEAFF,NA,NA,TRBJ1-1,TRBV7-8
TGTGCCAGCAGCAAAACAGGGAACTCTGGAAACACCATATATTTT,CASSKTGNSGNTIYF,NA,NA,TRBJ1-3,TRBV9
TGTGCCAGCAGCTATCTCCCTCTTAGAGATGAGCAGTTCTTC,CASSYLPLRDEQFF,NA,few,TRBJ2-1,TRBV7-9
TGTGCCAGCACCGATCCGGGGGCCAGGTTTTGGTACTTC,CASTDPGARFWYF,NA,few,TRBJ2-4,TRBV6-5
TGTGCCAGCAGGGAGGATAGCAATCAGCCCCAGCATTTT,CASREDSNQPQHF,NA,few,TRBJ1-5,TRBV6-1
TGTGCCAGCAGCTTAGCGGGAGTTCGGAATGAGCAGTTCTTC,CASSLAGVRNEQFF,NA,NA,TRBJ2-1,TRBV11-1
TGTGCCAGCAGGCTCGAGGCACAGGGCCGCGGGGTTGGGCATTTT,CASRLEAQGRGVGHF,NA,few,TRBJ1-5,TRBV7-2
TGTGCCAGCAGCCTCCGGGGTAGCGGGAGCACTGAAGGCACAGATACGCAGTATTTT,CASSLRGSGSTEGTDTQYF,TRBD2,NA,TRBJ2-3,TRBV7-9
TGCGCCAGCAGCCACAGACAGGGACTTAATGAAAAACTGTTTTTT,CASSHRQGLNEKLFF,TRBD1,NA,TRBJ1-4,TRBV4-3